The 4 T cell receptor beta chains below come from one sample, sequenced in a study of T cells expressing NK-cell markers. Following a re-call of the 5' RACE reads, TCRdb has one entry per CDR3 protein and lacks DNA. The repertoire shows hundreds of thousands of distinct CDR3 sequences; the top ten hold under 4.5%. The sequenced sample was blood T cells: a sorted CD56 or NKG2C T cell subset, CD4+ or CD8+ T cells, or bulk PBMC T cells (not recorded which). All receptors come from a man between 18 and 29 years old in good health.

The chain employs TRBV27 and TRBJ2-3; TCRdb indicates TRBD2, and absent DNA this call remains unverified. CDR1 is MNHEY, CDR2 SMNVEV, per germline (reference sequence). The CDR3 is 15 amino acids. Here the CDR3 reads CASSFLAESTDTQYF.

The J gene is TRBJ1-5, the V gene TRBV7-2. CDR1 and CDR2 from the germline V gene are SGHTA and FQGNSA. The CDR3 contains 12 residues. The CDR3 here is CASTNAGQPQHF.

The rearrangement joins TRBV29-1 to TRBJ2-3; TCRdb designates TRBD1, a call that cannot be tested without DNA. CDR1 is SQVTM, CDR2 ANQGSEA, per germline. CDR3 length: 13 residues. The CDR3: CSVSRTSTDTQYF.

This chain joins TRBV12-3 or TRBV12-4 and TRBJ2-3. This CDR3 spans 16 amino acids. The CDR3 sequence is CASSTEIGLATDTQYF.